This T cell receptor beta chain originates from a study of identifying expanded T cells in peripheral blood. Points from the study as a whole: Differentially abundant clones: roughly 1.2 between replicates, 16.4 at about 13 days, more than 18 at four. Clone count variance between approximately two-week samples rose with total template count.

Using immunoSEQ multiplex PCR, the repertoire was profiled, and TCRdb retains in-frame clones only, with some absent. The repertoire includes 100,000 to 150,000 clones, around 88% of them detected once, and 7.5% to 9% sits in the top ten. Trimming left V 4 bases short and J 2 bases short, with 6 bases between. The V gene's germline CDR1 is SNHLY and CDR2 FYNNEI. The CDR3 is 14 amino acids. Worth noting for this clone: Its antigen is currently unknown.

Healthy donors had no documented immune events, such as infections, while sampled. The sequencing input was blood. The chain carries TRBV2 and TRBJ2-6; D uncertain. The sequence was collected from a person aged 18 to 75 in good health. The CDR3 region is CASSAGPGANVLTF. The DNA for the CDR3 is TGTGCCAGCAGTGCCGGCCCTGGGGCCAACGTCCTGACTTTC. Combining the CDR3 with reference TRBV2 and TRBJ2-6 gives the whole variable domain EPEVTQTPSHQVTQMGQEVILRCVPISNHLYFYWYRQILGQKVEFLVSFYNNEISEKSEIFDDQFSVERPDGSNFTLKIRSTKLEDSAMYFCASSAGPGANVLTFGAGSRLTVL.